These 9 T cell receptor beta chains came from one sample sequenced in a study of CD8+ T cells in alopecia areata. As to treatment: oral pan-JAK inhibitor, 5-10 mg twice daily. cDNA prepared by RNA extraction and subsequent reverse transcription served as the template for sequencing. Produced via immunoSEQ multiplex PCR; TCRdb's table is partial and in-frame only. Of roughly 98,000 clones listed, about 64% were seen once; the top ten hold around 16%. This specimen was CD8+ T cells sorted from blood, taken at week 4, from a patient treated with tofacitinib. The origin of the receptors is a human donor with alopecia areata.

The J gene is TRBJ2-7, the V gene TRBV15, with a tentative D call TRBD2 (6 bases). Per the germline V gene, CDR1 is LNHNV and CDR2 is YYDKDF (reference sequence). The CDR3 runs to 14 residues. Trimming pared 8 bases from V and 0 bases from J, leaving 14 bases between. The CDR3 DNA reads TGTGCCACCGGCCCTAGCGCAAGCTCCTACGAGCAGTACTTC. Its protein product is CATGPSASSYEQYF.

The chain uses TRBV15 and TRBJ2-1; D is perhaps TRBD1 (5 bases). V dropped 3 bases and J dropped 10 bases, with 10 bases sitting between them. The CDR3 totals 12 residues. In germline, CDR1 is LNHNV, CDR2 YYDKDF (reference sequence). This chain's CDR3 is CATSRLTVEQFF. In DNA form, the CDR3 reads TGTGCCACCAGCAGGTTGACAGTAGAGCAGTTCTTC.

The rearrangement joins TRBV29-1 to TRBJ2-4, with D possibly being TRBD1 or TRBD2 (6 bases each). V lost 3 bases and J 6 bases, leaving 12 bases between the germline ends. This CDR3 contains 13 residues. Germline V lookup: CDR1 SQVTM, CDR2 ANQGSEA. CDR3: CSVDGGQGNIQYF. The CDR3 DNA sequence: TGCAGCGTTGATGGGGGGCAGGGAAACATTCAGTACTTC.

The rearrangement links TRBV28 to TRBJ2-5; possible D gene TRBD2, 5 bases. The CDR3 contains 11 residues. The V end was cut by 6 bases, the J end by 5 bases, with 7 bases between. CDR1 and CDR2 (germline): MDHEN, SYDVKM. The DNA for the CDR3 is TGTGCCAGCAGCACGGGGGAGACCCAGTACTTC. The encoded protein is CASSTGETQYF.

This clone was counted only a few times. The V and J genes are TRBV6-6 and TRBJ2-7; weak D call: TRBD1 (6 bases). The germline V and J ends were trimmed by 6 bases and 2 bases, with 14 bases remaining between them. The CDR3 length is 14 residues. Per germline, CDR1 MNHNY and CDR2 SVGAGI (reference sequence). Here the CDR3 DNA reads TGTGCCAGCAGGGTCCTCGGACAGCCCTACGAGCAGTACTTC. Protein product: CASRVLGQPYEQYF.

The chain combines TRBV9 with TRBJ2-1; D is possibly TRBD1 (6 bases). The germline gives CDR1 SGDLS, CDR2 YYNGEE. V lost 3 bases to trimming and J lost 4 bases, with 14 bases between them. The CDR3 sequence is 15 residues long. The CDR3 DNA follows: TGTGCCAGCAGCGCCCGGGACACAGGATACAATGAGCAGTTCTTC. It translates to CASSARDTGYNEQFF. Using reference TRBV9 and TRBJ2-1 for the parts outside the CDR3, the full variable domain is DSGVTQTPKHLITATGQRVTLRCSPRSGDLSVYWYQQSLDQGLQFLIQYYNGEERAKGNILERFSAQQFPDLHSELNLSSLELGDSALYFCASSARDTGYNEQFFGPGTRLTVL.

The V and J genes are TRBV4-1 and TRBJ2-3; D may be TRBD2 (7 bases). CDR1 MGHRA and CDR2 YSYEKL come from the germline V gene. Between the trimmed V and J ends, which lost 5 bases and 0 bases, there was a span of 15 bases. The CDR3 has 16 residues. CDR3: CASSASGTYSTDTQYF. CDR3 nucleotide sequence: TGCGCCAGCAGCGCAAGCGGGACATACAGCACAGATACGCAGTATTTT.

This chain uses TRBV13 with TRBJ1-2; D gene uncertain. The CDR3 loop spans 15 amino acids. V lost 5 bases, J lost 4 bases, and 17 bases lay in between. Germline loops: CDR1 PRHDT, CDR2 FYEKMQ (reference sequence). This chain's CDR3 is CASSIGRLTSYGYTF. CDR3 nucleotide sequence: TGTGCCAGCAGCATCGGACGTCTGACCTCCTATGGCTACACCTTC.

The chain carries TRBV18 and TRBJ1-6; tentatively, D is TRBD1 (5 bases). Germline V lookup: CDR1 KGHSH, CDR2 LQKENI. V dropped 3 bases and J dropped 15 bases, with 21 bases sitting between them. The CDR3 contains 15 residues. CDR3 loop: CASSPSGTGNLNLHF. DNA of the CDR3: TGTGCCAGCTCACCCTCCGGGACGGGTAATCTCAACCTCCACTTT.